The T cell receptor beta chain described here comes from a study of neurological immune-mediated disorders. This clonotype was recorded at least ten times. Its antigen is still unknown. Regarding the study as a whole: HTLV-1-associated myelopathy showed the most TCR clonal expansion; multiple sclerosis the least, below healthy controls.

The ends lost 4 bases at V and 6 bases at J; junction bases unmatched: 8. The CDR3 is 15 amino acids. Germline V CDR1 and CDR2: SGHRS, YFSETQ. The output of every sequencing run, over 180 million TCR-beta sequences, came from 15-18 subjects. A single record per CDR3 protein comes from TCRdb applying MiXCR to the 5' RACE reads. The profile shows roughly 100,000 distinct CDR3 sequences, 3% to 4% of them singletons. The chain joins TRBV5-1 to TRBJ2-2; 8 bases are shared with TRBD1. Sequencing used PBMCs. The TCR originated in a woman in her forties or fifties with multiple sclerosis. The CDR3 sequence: CASSLRTGRSGELFF. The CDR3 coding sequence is TGCGCCAGCAGCCTCAGGACAGGGAGGTCCGGGGAGCTGTTTTTT.